This TCR beta chain emerged from a study of shared clonotypes between healthy human individuals. The CDR3 has 15 amino acids. The V gene lost 2 bases and the J gene lost 5 bases, with 16 bases spanning the gap. Germline V gene data show CDR1 as MNHEY and CDR2 as SMNVEV (reference sequence). Repertoires were generated with immunoSEQ multiplex PCR, while TCRdb's copy carries only in-frame clones and drops some. Of about 690,000 clones in the sample, around 91% are singletons; the top ten hold about 33%. Regarding this clone: The target antigen is unknown.

Whole-study findings and limits: Measured sharing among donors was expected to vary with sequencing depth.

The material sequenced was memory CD8+ T cells from PBMCs. Indicated subset: CD45RO+ cells pooled with CCR7-negative TemRA cells. This sequence joins TRBV27 and TRBJ2-7; D might be TRBD2 (6 bases). This receptor was identified in a man aged 18 to 29 in good health. Some clones in this sample may be carry-over from other donors' samples. The CDR3 loop reads CASSLVEGTPNEQYF. CDR3 DNA: TGTGCCAGCAGTTTAGTGGAGGGTACACCGAACGAGCAGTACTTC.